This T cell receptor beta chain is from a study of T cell responses to AZD1222 COVID-19 vaccine. Study-wide points: Close to half of spike-specific TCRs reportedly recognize unmutated variant regions. Spike-spanning, vaccine-associated CD4 TCRs were dominant at 160-218 and 743-854. Donors were chiefly white British, with a greater number of females, and clonal diversity was perhaps underestimated.

Turning to this clone: Its antigen is not identified.

The data were produced by immunoSEQ multiplex PCR, yet TCRdb's version contains in-frame clones alone and is incomplete. The sample contains about 120,000 clones, about 88% of which appear only once. The sample here was peripheral blood, taken on day 0 of AZD1222 vaccination. The TCR was taken from an adult in good health.

The CDR3 loop reads CASSSVGYTF. Written as DNA, the CDR3 is TGTGCCAGCAGCAGTGTTGGCTACACCTTC. The chain couples TRBV6-5 to TRBJ1-2; D ambiguous. V lost 6 bases and J 7 bases, leaving 6 bases between the germline ends. This CDR3 region has 10 residues. Germline assignment: CDR1 MNHEY and CDR2 SVGAGI.